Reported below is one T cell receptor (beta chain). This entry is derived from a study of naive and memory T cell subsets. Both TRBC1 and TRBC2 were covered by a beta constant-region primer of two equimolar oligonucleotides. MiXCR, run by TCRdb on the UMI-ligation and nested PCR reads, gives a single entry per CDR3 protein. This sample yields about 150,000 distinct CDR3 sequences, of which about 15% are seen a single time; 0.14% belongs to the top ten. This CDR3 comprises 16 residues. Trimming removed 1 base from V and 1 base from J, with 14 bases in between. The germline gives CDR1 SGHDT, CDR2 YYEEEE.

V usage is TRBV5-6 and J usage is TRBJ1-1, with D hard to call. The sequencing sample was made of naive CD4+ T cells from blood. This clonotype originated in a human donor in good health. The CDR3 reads CASSLLPAQTNTEAFF. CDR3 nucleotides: TGTGCCAGCAGCTTGCTGCCGGCGCAAACGAACACTGAAGCTTTCTTT.